This TCR beta chain was recovered during a study of identical twins. Findings of the study overall: The more abundant beta clonotypes in cord blood had fewer insertions, and memory repertoires did not show this.

From germline, CDR1 is MNHEY and CDR2 SVGEGT. The CDR3 totals 16 residues. V trimming: 0 bases; J trimming: 5 bases; junction bases outside the gene matches: 2. There are many counts of this clonotype. The antigen remains undetermined. MiXCR was run by TCRdb on the 5' RACE reads, yielding one entry per CDR3 protein. The sample has 150,000 or so distinct CDR3 sequences; roughly 3.2% are singletons. Sequences were obtained from memory T cells sorted from blood. The clonotype originates from a young man in good health. This sequence joins TRBV6-2 or TRBV6-3 and TRBJ2-3; 13 bases are shared with TRBD2. CDR3 in amino acids: CASSYSLAGGQDTQYF. CDR3 bases: TGTGCCAGCAGTTACTCACTAGCGGGAGGGCAAGATACGCAGTATTTT.